The 32 T cell receptor beta chains below were found in one sample sequenced in a study of response to subunit inactivated influenza vaccine. TCRdb analysed the RT-PCR reads with MiXCR anew, one entry per CDR3 protein. The sample has 530,000 or so distinct CDR3 sequences, 12% to 15% seen once. Specimen: PBMCs from blood, collected about 12 days after vaccination. These receptor sequences come from a man aged 45-60 years who received an inactivated influenza vaccine.

This rearrangement joins TRBV4-3 to TRBJ2-1, with a tentative D call TRBD2 (6 bases). The CDR3 is 15 amino acids. V was clipped by 2 bases and J by 0 bases, with 8 bases between them. Germline V gene sequence: CDR1 LGHNA, CDR2 YSLEER. This CDR3 reads CASSQLAASYNEQFF. CDR3 nucleotide sequence: TGCGCCAGCAGCCAATTAGCGGCCTCCTACAATGAGCAGTTCTTC.

Many counts were recorded for this clonotype. CDR3 region: CASSLFKNLNYGYTF. The CDR3 DNA is TGTGCCAGCAGCTTATTCAAGAATCTTAACTATGGCTACACCTTC. This chain connects TRBV5-6 to TRBJ1-2; D remains ambiguous. In germline, CDR1 is SGHDT, CDR2 YYEEEE. V gave up 2 bases and J gave up 1 base, with 12 bases separating them. The CDR3 is made up of 15 amino acids.

The V gene is TRBV2, the J gene TRBJ2-7, with 11 nucleotides matching TRBD2. Germline CDR1 and CDR2: SNHLY and FYNNEI. With V trimmed by 6 bases and J by 7 bases, 14 bases remained unmatched. The length of the CDR3 is 16 residues. This CDR3 is CASRGASGGPSGEQYF. CDR3 in DNA: TGTGCCAGCAGGGGGGCTAGCGGGGGGCCGTCTGGAGAGCAGTACTTC.

Only a few counts were recorded for this clonotype. The V gene is TRBV7-9, the J gene TRBJ2-3, with D perhaps matching TRBD2 (5 bases). V was trimmed by 5 bases and J by 6 bases, leaving 18 bases between them. The germline V gene encodes CDR1 SEHNR and CDR2 FQNEAQ (reference sequence). This CDR3 is 15 amino acids long. CDR3 sequence: CASSRERIRTDTQYF. The CDR3 DNA is TGTGCCAGCAGCCGAGAGCGGATCCGAACGGATACGCAGTATTTT.

The chain links TRBV7-9 to TRBJ1-5; the D gene is possibly TRBD1 (6 bases). The CDR3 totals 14 residues. CDR1 SEHNR and CDR2 FQNEAQ come from the germline V gene (reference sequence). V was trimmed by 1 base and J by 5 bases, leaving 9 bases between them. As DNA, the CDR3 is TGTGCCAGCAGCTTAGGGGAGGGGGATCAGCCCCAGCATTTT. This codes for CASSLGEGDQPQHF. Combining the CDR3 with reference TRBV7-9 and TRBJ1-5 gives the whole variable domain DTGVSQNPRHKITKRGQNVTFRCDPISEHNRLYWYRQTLGQGPEFLTYFQNEAQLEKSRLLSDRFSAERPKGSFSTLEIQRTEQGDSAMYLCASSLGEGDQPQHFGDGTRLSIL.

There are a few counts of this clonotype. The V and J genes are TRBV29-1 and TRBJ1-3, with D hard to call. This CDR3 comprises 13 residues. The germline V and J ends were trimmed by 7 bases and 4 bases, with 14 bases remaining between them. Germline V gene data show CDR1 as SQVTM and CDR2 as ANQGSEA. The CDR3 spells CSARTAGGNTIYF. The CDR3 bases are TGCAGCGCACGGACGGCCGGGGGAAACACCATATATTTT.

This clonotype appeared many times. CDR3 sequence reads: CASSLALDREQYF. The CDR3 DNA follows: TGCGCCAGCAGCTTGGCCCTGGACAGGGAGCAGTACTTC. V usage is TRBV5-1 and J usage is TRBJ2-7; 7 nucleotides align to TRBD1. This CDR3 has 13 amino acids. Trimming took 0 bases from V and 7 from J; bases not matched to a gene: 4. Germline CDR1 is SGHRS and CDR2 is YFSETQ.

The chain couples TRBV6-1 to TRBJ2-7; D is possibly TRBD1 (6 bases). Trimming stripped 4 bases from V and 4 bases from J, with 11 bases between. This CDR3 contains 13 residues. CDR1 MNHNS and CDR2 SASEGT come from the germline V gene. The CDR3 DNA reads as TGTGCCAGCAGTGCGGACAGCCTATACGAGCAGTACTTC. Residues: CASSADSLYEQYF.

V gene TRBV12-3 or TRBV12-4 combines with J gene TRBJ2-3, with a tentative D call TRBD2 (6 bases). V dropped 4 bases and J dropped 5 bases, with 16 bases sitting between them. The CDR3 has 15 amino acids. The CDR3 loop reads CASSSPSAAGDTQYF. CDR3 in DNA: TGTGCCAGCAGTTCCCCTAGCGCGGCGGGAGATACGCAGTATTTT.

This clonotype has just a few counts. The gene calls are TRBV20-1 and TRBJ2-2; D remains unclear. Germline-derived CDR1 and CDR2 are DFQATT and SNEGSKA (reference sequence). This CDR3 has 14 amino acids. V gave up 1 base and J gave up 1 base, with 7 bases separating them. The CDR3 region has the DNA TGCAGTGCTAGAGGACCCCTGAACACCGGGGAGCTGTTTTTT. Protein: CSARGPLNTGELFF.

This clonotype was counted only a few times. The chain couples TRBV7-9 to TRBJ1-4, with 11 bases lining up with TRBD1. The CDR3 length is 14 residues. V dropped 7 bases and J dropped 7; count of bases not matched to a gene: 5. Germline CDR1 reads SEHNR; CDR2 reads FQNEAQ (reference sequence). The CDR3 loop reads CASTYGQGAEKLFF. CDR3 bases: TGTGCCAGCACCTACGGACAGGGGGCTGAAAAACTGTTTTTT.

Here the CDR3 DNA reads TGCAGCGTGACCGGGACAGGGACCCCCGGGGAGCTGTTTTTT. Residues: CSVTGTGTPGELFF. V gene TRBV29-1 combines with J gene TRBJ2-2, with TRBD1 matching over 9 bases. The V gene's germline CDR1 is SQVTM and CDR2 ANQGSEA. This CDR3 is 14 amino acids long. V was clipped by 6 bases and J by 6 bases; unmatched bases: 8.

V usage is TRBV4-2 and J usage is TRBJ1-1, with D tentatively TRBD1 (5 bases). CDR3 length: 15 amino acids. Germline CDR1 LGHNA, CDR2 YNFKEQ. V lost 3 bases to trimming and J lost 3 bases, with 14 bases between them. CDR3 in amino acids: CASSHNKDTDTEAFF. CDR3 sequence (DNA): TGTGCCAGCAGCCACAATAAGGACACGGACACTGAAGCTTTCTTT.

There are a few counts of this clonotype. The chain has TRBV6-1 and TRBJ2-1; D ambiguous. V was cut by 7 bases and J by 11 bases, with 24 bases left in between. This CDR3 is 15 amino acids long. Germline lookup yields CDR1 MNHNS and CDR2 SASEGT. CDR3 DNA: TGTGCCAGCATCCTCCCCCCCGAGGCGTCGAATAAGCAGTTCTTC. This sequence encodes CASILPPEASNKQFF.

The chain couples TRBV20-1 to TRBJ2-1; TRBD1 might be the D (5 bases). The V end was cut by 2 bases, the J end by 5 bases, with 22 bases between. CDR1 DFQATT and CDR2 SNEGSKA come from the germline V gene (reference sequence). The CDR3 is 17 amino acids. The DNA of the CDR3 is TGCAGTGCTAGATCACCGATTCAGGGAATGTTGAACAATGAGCAGTTCTTC. Protein: CSARSPIQGMLNNEQFF.

This chain connects TRBV4-2 to TRBJ2-7; no clear D gene. In germline, CDR1 is LGHNA, CDR2 YNFKEQ. V was cut by 1 base and J by 0 bases, with 13 bases left in between. The length of the CDR3 is 16 residues. The CDR3 region has the DNA TGTGCCAGCAGCCAAGTGGATTATTGGGGCTCCTACGAGCAGTACTTC. Translation gives CASSQVDYWGSYEQYF.

This clonotype was counted only a few times. The chain uses TRBV3-1 and TRBJ2-5; D uncertain. Trimming took 0 bases from V and 5 from J, leaving 16 bases between them. Germline CDR1 reads LGHDT; CDR2 reads YNNKEL (reference sequence). The CDR3 has 16 amino acids. The CDR3 here is CASSQEYRGNGETQYF. The CDR3 region has the DNA TGTGCCAGCAGCCAAGAATATCGCGGAAATGGGGAGACCCAGTACTTC.

J is TRBJ2-1 and V is TRBV4-3; D is unresolved. The CDR3 runs 14 residues. From germline, CDR1 is LGHNA and CDR2 YSLEER. V was shortened by 0 bases and J by 15 bases, with 18 bases between the two germline ends. The CDR3 DNA reads TGCGCCAGCAGCCAAGAAACCACCCCCCTCGGGTTGTTCTTC. Translating gives CASSQETTPLGLFF.

The chain carries TRBV7-7 and TRBJ2-2, with 7 positions matching TRBD1. The CDR3 has 15 residues. The junction had 9 bases not matched to a gene; V was cut back by 4 bases and J by 7 bases. Per the germline V gene, CDR1 is SSHAT and CDR2 is FNYEAQ (reference sequence). The CDR3 coding sequence is TGTGCCAGCAGCTCTTCGGGACAGTTAGGCGGGGAGCTGTTTTTT. This sequence encodes CASSSSGQLGGELFF.

The V and J genes are TRBV12-3 or TRBV12-4 and TRBJ2-2; D is ambiguous. The V and J ends lost 6 bases and 7 bases respectively, with 18 bases between them. The CDR3 extends over 15 amino acids. Here the CDR3 reads CASSLRVGLGGELFF. In DNA, the CDR3 is TGTGCCAGCAGCCTCCGGGTAGGGTTAGGCGGGGAGCTGTTTTTT.

A few counts support this clonotype. V is TRBV4-3 and J is TRBJ2-2, with D uncertain. V was clipped by 0 bases and J by 6 bases, with 11 bases between them. The CDR3 length is 15 residues. The germline CDR1 and CDR2 sequences are LGHNA and YSLEER. The CDR3 DNA follows: TGCGCCAGCAGCCAAGACTCGGCGGTCGCCGGGGAGCTGTTTTTT. Translated: CASSQDSAVAGELFF.

The chain combines TRBV29-1 with TRBJ1-5; D may be TRBD1 (5 bases). The CDR3 length is 14 residues. Germline lookup yields CDR1 SQVTM and CDR2 ANQGSEA. The ends were cut back, 4 bases at V and 1 base at J, with 11 bases in the middle. The DNA of the CDR3 is TGCAGCGTTGCTTTTCAGGGCAGCAATCAGCCCCAGCATTTT. Protein product: CSVAFQGSNQPQHF.

This chain links TRBV5-5 with TRBJ2-7; 10 nucleotides line up with TRBD1. CDR1 is SGHKS, CDR2 YYEKEE, per germline (reference sequence). With V trimmed by 0 bases and J by 4 bases, 7 bases remained unmatched. The CDR3 runs 16 residues. CDR3 region: CASSLGRQGAIYEQYF. The CDR3, as DNA: TGTGCCAGCAGCTTGGGCAGACAGGGGGCGATTTACGAGCAGTACTTC.

The chain has TRBV21-1 and TRBJ2-3; the table's D call TRBD1 went unverified against the DNA. TRBV21-1 is tagged as a pseudogene. The CDR3 contains 12 residues. The CDR3 is CASQRPLDTQYF. For the CDR3, the DNA is TGTGCCAGCCAAAGGCCCCTAGATACGCAGTATTTT.

This clonotype appeared a few times. CDR3 sequence (DNA): TGTGCCAGCAGCCCGCAGACTAGCGGGGGGGCGGAGACCCAGTACTTC. It specifies CASSPQTSGGAETQYF. The chain recombines TRBV7-2 with TRBJ2-5, with 14 nucleotides matching TRBD2. Looked up from germline, CDR1 is SGHTA and CDR2 is FQGNSA. This CDR3 comprises 16 residues. With 5 bases clipped from V and 5 bases from J, the junction kept 7 bases outside the gene matches.

The table lists this clonotype with a few counts. The chain uses TRBV20-1 and TRBJ1-5; a weak D match, TRBD1 (6 bases). Trimming pared 7 bases from V and 4 bases from J, leaving 17 bases between. There are 14 residues in the CDR3. Looked up from germline, CDR1 is DFQATT and CDR2 is SNEGSKA (reference sequence). The CDR3 is CSVPGGQGNQPQHF. CDR3 in DNA: TGCAGTGTTCCTGGGGGGCAGGGGAATCAGCCCCAGCATTTT.

This clonotype appeared a few times. The chain combines TRBV28 with TRBJ2-7, with 8 positions matching TRBD1. V dropped 10 bases and J dropped 7; count of bases not matched to a gene: 6. This CDR3 has 11 residues. CDR1 MDHEN and CDR2 SYDVKM come from the germline V gene. In DNA form, the CDR3 reads TGTGCCACCGACAGGGGAGGTGAGCAGTACTTC. Translating it yields CATDRGGEQYF.

This clonotype was counted only a few times. The chain has TRBV15 and TRBJ2-2; D possibly uses TRBD1 or TRBD2 (6 bases each). Between the trimmed V and J ends, which lost 7 bases and 0 bases, there was a span of 15 bases. The CDR3 contains 16 residues. Germline V gene data show CDR1 as LNHNV and CDR2 as YYDKDF (reference sequence). CDR3 DNA: TGTGCCACCACCCATGGGGGGCTCGCGAACACCGGGGAGCTGTTTTTT. Its protein is CATTHGGLANTGELFF.

This clonotype was observed many times. The chain is built from TRBV28 and TRBJ2-3, with unresolved D. V lost 2 bases to trimming and J lost 4 bases, with 13 bases between them. This CDR3 has 15 residues. The germline V gene encodes CDR1 MDHEN and CDR2 SYDVKM. CDR3 region: CASSLQFRVADTQYF. The DNA for the CDR3 is TGTGCCAGCAGTTTACAGTTTCGAGTGGCAGATACGCAGTATTTT.

This clonotype was seen a handful of times. The V call is TRBV3-1, the J call TRBJ1-6; 8 bases are shared with TRBD1. CDR3 length: 13 amino acids. The germline gives CDR1 LGHDT, CDR2 YNNKEL (reference sequence). V was clipped by 2 bases and J by 10 bases; unmatched bases: 1. The CDR3 nucleotides read TGTGCCAGCAGCCAACCAGGGGGCTCACCCCTCCACTTT. This encodes CASSQPGGSPLHF.

This clonotype was detected a few times. J is TRBJ2-7 and V is TRBV3-1; possibly TRBD1 for D (6 bases). Germline values: CDR1 LGHDT, CDR2 YNNKEL (reference sequence). The CDR3 is 15 residues long. With 3 bases removed from V and 2 bases from J, the gap between germline ends came to 14 bases. The CDR3 DNA reads as TGTGCCAGCAGCCAGTCAGGGGCCCGGGCCTACGAGCAGTACTTC. Translating gives CASSQSGARAYEQYF.

This clonotype was counted at least ten times. This sequence joins TRBV6-5 and TRBJ2-3; D unresolved. Per germline, CDR1 MNHEY and CDR2 SVGAGI. Deletions cut 2 bases from V and 3 bases from J, with 9 bases between. The CDR3 runs 14 residues. CDR3 sequence: CASSYAAKTDTQYF. The DNA of the CDR3 is TGTGCCAGCAGTTACGCGGCAAAGACAGATACGCAGTATTTT.